In this sample, the clone carrying this T cell receptor (beta chain) turned up many times. The antigen remains unidentified. Researchers took RNA transcripts and amplified the TCR beta CDR3 regions from them. First-round RT-PCR with HTBI primers amplified the TCR CDR3 region. Each CDR3 protein is one row after TCRdb ran MiXCR on the multiplex PCR reads. The sample has 410,000 or so distinct CDR3 sequences; about 15% are singletons. The CDR3 extends over 12 amino acids. Germline CDR1 DFQATT, CDR2 SNEGSKA (reference sequence). V dropped 6 bases and J dropped 6 bases, with 14 bases sitting between them. Diagnostic decisions used clinical symptoms, serum thyroxine and TRAb, thyroid ultrasound and orbital computed tomography. About 10 ml of fresh peripheral blood supplied the PBMCs. The sample belongs to a study of T cells in Graves' hyperthyroidism and ophthalmopathy. Study as a whole: Peripheral blood collection took place at initial diagnosis, before any treatment. Regarding the study as a whole: Ophthalmopathy, which appeared later, was predicted by the model a median around 6.9 months before onset.

This TCR derives from a man younger than 35 with Graves' ophthalmopathy. This chain links TRBV20-1 with TRBJ1-2; D possibly corresponds to TRBD1 (6 bases). The sequencing sample was made of blood. The CDR3 DNA reads TGCAGTGCGAAGCCCGAGGGGGATGGCTACACCTTC. Protein sequence: CSAKPEGDGYTF.